This T cell receptor beta chain was observed in a study of blood T cell repertoires in COVID-19. Using immunoSEQ multiplex PCR, the repertoire was profiled, and TCRdb retains in-frame clones only, with some absent. Counted here are fewer than 300,000 clones, around 90% occurring once; the ten biggest clones make up approximately 2.6%. This clonotype originated in a person aged 18 to 35 with COVID-19, enrolled during active disease. Source material: peripheral blood.

DNA for the CDR3: TGTGCCAGCAGTGTAATGGCTAGCGGGAGGGGTGAGCAGTTCTTC. Translation: CASSVMASGRGEQFF. V usage is TRBV2 and J usage is TRBJ2-1; 12 nucleotides agree with TRBD2. The CDR3 covers 15 residues. V lost 4 bases and J lost 9; bases outside the gene matches: 7. Germline-derived CDR1 and CDR2 are SNHLY and FYNNEI.